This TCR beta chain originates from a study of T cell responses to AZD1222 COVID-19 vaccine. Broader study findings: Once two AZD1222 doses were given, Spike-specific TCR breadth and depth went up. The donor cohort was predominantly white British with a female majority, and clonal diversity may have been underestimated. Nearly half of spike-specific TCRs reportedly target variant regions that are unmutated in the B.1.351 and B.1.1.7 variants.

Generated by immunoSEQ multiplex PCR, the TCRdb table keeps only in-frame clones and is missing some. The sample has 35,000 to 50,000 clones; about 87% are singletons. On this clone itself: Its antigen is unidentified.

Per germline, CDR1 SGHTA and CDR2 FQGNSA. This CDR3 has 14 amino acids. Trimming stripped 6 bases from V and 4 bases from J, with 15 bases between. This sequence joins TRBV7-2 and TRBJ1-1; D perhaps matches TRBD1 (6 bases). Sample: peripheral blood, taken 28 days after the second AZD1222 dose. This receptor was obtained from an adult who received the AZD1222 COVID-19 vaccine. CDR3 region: CASSYDRYGTEAFF. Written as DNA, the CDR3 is TGTGCCAGCAGTTACGACAGGTACGGCACTGAAGCTTTCTTT.